What follows are 13 T cell receptor beta chains derived from one specimen sequenced in a study of vaccination effects on CD4 cells after COVID-19. Their target antigens are unknown. Sequencing in the ViraFEST assay came after antigen-specific CD4+ T cells had been expanded with viral peptide pools, which were used to stimulate PBMC. Scientists isolated CD4+ T cells after a roughly 9-day culture period ended. A positive SARS-CoV-2 PCR test fell between March and December 2020. The method was immunoSEQ multiplex PCR; TCRdb's version includes in-frame clones alone and lacks a portion of them. The sample holds roughly 45,000 clones; around 79% are singletons and the top ten take roughly 27%. The sample here was CD4+ T cells from PBMCs cultured with a peptide pool, taken before COVID-19 vaccination. These receptors all come from a human donor who had a prior SARS-CoV-2 infection.

This clone was counted only a few times. The chain has TRBV2 and TRBJ2-7; the match to TRBD1 covers 9 bases. The germline V gene encodes CDR1 SNHLY and CDR2 FYNNEI. Trimming took 8 bases from V and 3 from J; bases not matched to a gene: 5. CDR3 length: 13 residues. Here the CDR3 reads CASFHRGLYEQYF. CDR3 DNA: TGTGCCAGCTTTCACAGGGGGCTCTACGAGCAGTACTTC.

This chain links TRBV19 with TRBJ1-1, with 9 bases fitting TRBD1. The V segment lost 5 bases and the J segment 2 bases; nucleotides outside the gene matches: 9. There are 16 residues in the CDR3. The germline CDR1 and CDR2 sequences are LNHDA and SQIVND (reference sequence). CDR3 sequence: CASSAGRGQGNTEAFF. CDR3 DNA sequence: TGTGCCAGTAGTGCTGGCCGGGGACAGGGTAACACTGAAGCTTTCTTT.

The sample holds one count of this clone. The chain couples TRBV11-3 to TRBJ2-7; the D gene is possibly TRBD2 (6 bases). V lost 6 bases and J 2 bases, leaving 11 bases between the germline ends. This CDR3 is 13 amino acids long. From germline, CDR1 is SGHNT and CDR2 YENEEA. CDR3 in amino acids: CASSLREAYEQYF. The CDR3 bases are TGTGCCAGCAGTCTGCGGGAAGCCTACGAGCAGTACTTC.

The chain links TRBV7-2 to TRBJ2-5; 9 bases agree with TRBD2. V lost 1 base to trimming and J lost 2 bases; unmatched junction nucleotides: 11. This CDR3 contains 18 residues. The germline V gene encodes CDR1 SGHTA and CDR2 FQGNSA. For the CDR3, the DNA is TGTGCCAGCAGCTTAGTATCGAGACTAGCGGAGGTTCAAGAGACCCAGTACTTC. It codes for CASSLVSRLAEVQETQYF. The whole variable domain, remainder taken from reference TRBV7-2 and TRBJ2-5, is GAGVSQSPSNKVTEKGKDVELRCDPISGHTALYWYRQSLGQGLEFLIYFQGNSAPDKSGLPSDRFSAERTGGSVSTLTIQRTQQEDSAVYLCASSLVSRLAEVQETQYFGPGTRLLVL.

This rearrangement joins TRBV5-1 to TRBJ2-1; 11 bases are a match to TRBD2. Germline CDR1 and CDR2: SGHRS and YFSETQ. J was trimmed by 4 bases and V by 4 bases; bases with no gene match: 7. The CDR3 spans 16 residues. This CDR3 is CASSPNSGGVYNEQFF. In nucleotides, the CDR3 is TGCGCCAGCAGCCCCAATAGCGGGGGGGTGTACAATGAGCAGTTCTTC.

This clone was seen just once. The genes are TRBV18 and TRBJ1-2, with 10 bases identical to TRBD1. V dropped 1 base and J dropped 4; count of bases not matched to a gene: 9. This CDR3 contains 17 residues. CDR1 is KGHSH and CDR2 is LQKENI in the germline V gene. This chain's CDR3 is CASSPLAGTGATYGYTF. Here the CDR3 DNA reads TGTGCCAGCTCACCACTCGCCGGGACAGGGGCTACCTATGGCTACACCTTC.

The rearrangement joins TRBV19 to TRBJ2-1; TRBD2 agrees at 8 bases. The CDR3 spans 14 residues. Germline CDR1 LNHDA, CDR2 SQIVND (reference sequence). J gave up 10 bases and V 1 base, and 6 bases lay outside the gene matches. CDR3 amino acids: CASSIAGGPPEQFF. DNA for the CDR3: TGTGCCAGTAGTATAGCGGGGGGGCCTCCAGAGCAGTTCTTC.

The chain recombines TRBV5-6 with TRBJ2-3, with a weak D call TRBD2 (6 bases). The CDR3 is 17 amino acids. Trimming stripped 2 bases from V and 0 bases from J, with 16 bases between. From germline, CDR1 is SGHDT and CDR2 YYEEEE. CDR3 region: CASSFWGVGSSTDTQYF. Here the CDR3 DNA reads TGTGCCAGCAGCTTTTGGGGGGTAGGCTCCAGCACAGATACGCAGTATTTT.

The chain has TRBV18 and TRBJ1-5, with D unresolved. V lost 5 bases, J lost 3 bases, and 11 bases lay in between. This CDR3 comprises 14 residues. The germline gives CDR1 KGHSH, CDR2 LQKENI. The CDR3 region is CASSKIRDNQPQHF. The CDR3 coding sequence is TGTGCCAGCTCAAAAATAAGGGACAATCAGCCCCAGCATTTT.

About this clone: In the same sample, other DNA sequences code for this CDR3. The rearrangement links TRBV9 to TRBJ2-3, with 9 bases identical to TRBD2. The length of the CDR3 is 16 residues. The V and J ends lost 0 bases and 0 bases, in that order; junction bases with no gene match: 2. The germline V gene encodes CDR1 SGDLS and CDR2 YYNGEE. This CDR3 reads CASSVGLAASTDTQYF. CDR3 nucleotides: TGTGCCAGCAGCGTAGGACTAGCGGCTAGCACAGATACGCAGTATTTT.

The count of this clone is one. J is TRBJ2-5 and V is TRBV2; D unclear. Between the trimmed V and J ends, which lost 0 bases and 2 bases, there was a span of 1 base. Germline lookup yields CDR1 SNHLY and CDR2 FYNNEI. The CDR3 spans 12 residues. CDR3 in DNA: TGTGCCAGCAGTGAAGCGCAAGAGACCCAGTACTTC. Its translation: CASSEAQETQYF.

The chain recombines TRBV29-1 with TRBJ2-1; 7 nucleotides line up with TRBD2. Germline V gives CDR1 SQVTM, CDR2 ANQGSEA. The V gene end was trimmed by 4 bases and the J gene end by 8 bases; junction bases not matched to a gene: 5. The CDR3 is 12 residues long. CDR3 sequence: CSVGAGRHEQFF. CDR3 nucleotide sequence: TGCAGCGTTGGAGCGGGAAGGCATGAGCAGTTCTTC.

This chain uses TRBV10-3 with TRBJ2-7; the D is unclear. CDR3 length equals 14 residues. Trimming shortened V by 10 bases and J by 0 bases, and 16 bases separated the two germline ends. Looked up from germline, CDR1 is ENHRY and CDR2 is SYGVKD. The CDR3: CASALGPSSYEQYF. CDR3 bases: TGTGCCAGCGCTCTGGGCCCAAGCTCCTACGAGCAGTACTTC.